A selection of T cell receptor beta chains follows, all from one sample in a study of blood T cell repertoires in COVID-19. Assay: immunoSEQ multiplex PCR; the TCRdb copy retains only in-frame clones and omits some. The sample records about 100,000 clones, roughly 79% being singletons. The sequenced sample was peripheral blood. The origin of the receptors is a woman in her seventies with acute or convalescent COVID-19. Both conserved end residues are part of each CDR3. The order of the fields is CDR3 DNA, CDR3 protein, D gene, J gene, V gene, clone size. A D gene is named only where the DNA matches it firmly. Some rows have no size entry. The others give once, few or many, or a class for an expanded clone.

TGTGCCAGCAGCCCGCTGAGCGGCCTCAAAGAGACCCAGTACTTC,CASSPLSGLKETQYF,.,TRBJ2-5,TRBV7-2,.
TGTGCCAGCAGCTTACGTCACGGGACAGGGGAAGAGACCCAGTACTTC,CASSLRHGTGEETQYF,TRBD1,TRBJ2-5,TRBV11-2,.
TGTGCCAGTAGTCGAGGACAGGTTGGAAACACCATATATTTT,CASSRGQVGNTIYF,TRBD1,TRBJ1-3,TRBV19,.
TGTGCCAGCAGTTTTTTATCGACAGGGCCTGAAGCTTTCTTT,CASSFLSTGPEAFF,TRBD1,TRBJ1-1,TRBV27,.
TGTGCCAGCAGCCGTTCGAGGACTGAAGCTTTCTTT,CASSRSRTEAFF,.,TRBJ1-1,TRBV7-2,.
TGTGCCAGTAGAAAAATTGAGGGGGACAGTCAGCCCCAGCATTTT,CASRKIEGDSQPQHF,TRBD1,TRBJ1-5,TRBV19,.
TGTGCCTCTAGGGGCCAGGGGGAAAACACTGAAGCTTTCTTT,CASRGQGENTEAFF,TRBD1,TRBJ1-1,TRBV10-3,.
TGTGCCAGCAAGGTACAGCGGGGAAACAATGAGCAGTTCTTC,CASKVQRGNNEQFF,TRBD2,TRBJ2-1,TRBV6-5,.
TGTGCCAGCGGAGGGAGGACAGGGGATGAAAAACTGTTTTTT,CASGGRTGDEKLFF,TRBD1,TRBJ1-4,TRBV6-5,.
TGTGCCACCAGCAGAGATCGGGATAGCGGGGGGTCCACAGATACGCAGTATTTT,CATSRDRDSGGSTDTQYF,TRBD2,TRBJ2-3,TRBV15,.
TGTGCCAGCAGCGCGGGACTAGCGCACACCGGGGAGCTGTTTTTT,CASSAGLAHTGELFF,TRBD2,TRBJ2-2,TRBV5-6,.
TGCGCCAGCAGTGACGGGGGAGATAACACTGAAGCTTTCTTT,CASSDGGDNTEAFF,.,TRBJ1-1,TRBV10-1,.
TGCGCCAGCAGCTCTAATAATGAGCAGTTCTTC,CASSSNNEQFF,.,TRBJ2-1,TRBV5-1,.
TGCGCCAGCAGCTTGGGCCAGGGCCCACCATCACCCCTCCACTTT,CASSLGQGPPSPLHF,.,TRBJ1-6,TRBV5-1,.
TGTGCCGCGAAGGTACAGGGGGCTCGCGGGGAGCTGTTTTTT,CAAKVQGARGELFF,TRBD1,TRBJ2-2,TRBV30,once
TGTGCCAGCTTTAAGACAGGGGGCATCGAAAAACTGTTTTTT,CASFKTGGIEKLFF,TRBD1,TRBJ1-4,TRBV2,.